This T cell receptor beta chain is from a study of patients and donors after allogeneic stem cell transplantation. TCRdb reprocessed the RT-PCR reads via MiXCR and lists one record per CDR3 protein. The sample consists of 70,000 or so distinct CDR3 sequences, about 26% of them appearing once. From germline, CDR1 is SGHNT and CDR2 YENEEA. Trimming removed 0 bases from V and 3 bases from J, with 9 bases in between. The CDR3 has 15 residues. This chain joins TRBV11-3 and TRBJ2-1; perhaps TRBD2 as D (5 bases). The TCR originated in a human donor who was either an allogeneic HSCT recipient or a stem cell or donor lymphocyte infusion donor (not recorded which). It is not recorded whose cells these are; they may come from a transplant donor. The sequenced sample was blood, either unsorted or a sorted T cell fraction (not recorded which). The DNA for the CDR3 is TGTGCCAGCAGCTTAGAAGAGGGTGACTACAATGAGCAGTTCTTC. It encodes CASSLEEGDYNEQFF.